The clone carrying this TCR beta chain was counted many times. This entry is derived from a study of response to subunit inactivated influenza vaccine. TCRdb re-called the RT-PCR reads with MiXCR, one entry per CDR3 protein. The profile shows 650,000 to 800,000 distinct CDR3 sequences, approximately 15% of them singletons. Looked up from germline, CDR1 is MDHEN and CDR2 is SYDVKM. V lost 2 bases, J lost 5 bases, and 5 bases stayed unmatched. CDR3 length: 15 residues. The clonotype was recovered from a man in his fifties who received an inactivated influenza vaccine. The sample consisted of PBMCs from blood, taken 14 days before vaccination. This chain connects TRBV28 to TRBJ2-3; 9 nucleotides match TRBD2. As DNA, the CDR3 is TGTGCCAGCAGTTTAGCGGGGGGGCCTTTAGATACGCAGTATTTT. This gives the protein CASSLAGGPLDTQYF.